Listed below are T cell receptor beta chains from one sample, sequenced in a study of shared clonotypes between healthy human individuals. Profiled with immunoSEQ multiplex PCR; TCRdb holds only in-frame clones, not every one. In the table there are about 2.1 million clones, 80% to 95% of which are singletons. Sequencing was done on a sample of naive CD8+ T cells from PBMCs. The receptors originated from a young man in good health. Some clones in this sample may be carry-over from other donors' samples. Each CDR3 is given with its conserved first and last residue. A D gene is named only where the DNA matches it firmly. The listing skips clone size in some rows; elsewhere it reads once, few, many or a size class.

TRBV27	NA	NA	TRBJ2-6	CASRWSGIPSGGANVLTF	TGTGCCAGCAGGTGGTCCGGGATTCCTTCGGGAGGGGCCAACGTCCTGACTTTC
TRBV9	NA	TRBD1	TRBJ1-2	CASSLHPPGQAYGYTF	TGTGCCAGCAGCCTCCACCCCCCGGGACAGGCGTATGGCTACACCTTC
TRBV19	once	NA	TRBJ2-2	CAARVGENTGELFF	TGTGCCGCTAGGGTGGGGGAGAACACCGGGGAGCTGTTTTTT
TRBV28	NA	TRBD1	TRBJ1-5	CASRGTGGNQPQHF	TGTGCCAGCAGGGGGACAGGGGGTAATCAGCCCCAGCATTTT
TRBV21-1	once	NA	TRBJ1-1	CASSKVRLGTEAFF	TGTGCCAGCAGCAAAGTACGATTGGGCACTGAAGCTTTCTTT
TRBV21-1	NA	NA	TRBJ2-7	CASTPPYYEQYF	TGTGCCAGCACCCCTCCATACTACGAGCAGTACTTC
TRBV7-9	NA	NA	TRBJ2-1	CASRSGGEQFF	TGTGCCAGCAGATCCGGGGGTGAGCAGTTCTTC
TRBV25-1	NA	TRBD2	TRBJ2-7	CASSELTSGSNEQYF	TGTGCCAGCAGTGAATTAACTAGCGGGAGTAACGAGCAGTACTTC
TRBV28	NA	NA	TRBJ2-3	CASSPTTDYSTDTQYF	TGTGCCAGCAGTCCGACAACAGACTACAGCACAGATACGCAGTATTTT
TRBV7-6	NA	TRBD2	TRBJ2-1	CASSLGLRLAGGFEQFF	TGTGCCAGCAGCTTAGGACTTAGGCTAGCGGGAGGGTTTGAGCAGTTCTTC
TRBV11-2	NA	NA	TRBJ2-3	CASSRVGRDTDTQYF	TGTGCCAGCAGCCGTGTTGGGCGCGACACAGATACGCAGTATTTT
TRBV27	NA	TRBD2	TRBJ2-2	CASSTGLAGAFGELFF	TGTGCCAGCAGTACGGGACTAGCGGGAGCCTTTGGGGAGCTGTTTTTT
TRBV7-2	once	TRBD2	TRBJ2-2	CASSLGLAGGHTGELFF	TGTGCCAGCAGCTTGGGACTAGCGGGAGGCCACACCGGGGAGCTGTTTTTT
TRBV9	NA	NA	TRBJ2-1	CASSVNRVESSYNEQFF	TGTGCCAGCAGCGTAAATCGTGTGGAGAGCTCCTACAATGAGCAGTTCTTC
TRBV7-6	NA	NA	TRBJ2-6	CASSLSPTYSGANVLTF	TGTGCCAGCAGCTTATCCCCAACCTACTCTGGGGCCAACGTCCTGACTTTC
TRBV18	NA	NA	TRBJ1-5	CASSPVVGVGNQPQHF	TGTGCCAGCTCACCGGTTGTAGGGGTGGGCAATCAGCCCCAGCATTTT
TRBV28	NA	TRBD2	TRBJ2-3	CASSFESKAGVTDTQYF	TGTGCCAGCAGTTTCGAGAGTAAGGCGGGAGTAACAGATACGCAGTATTTT
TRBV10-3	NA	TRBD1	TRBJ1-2	CATATGKGISNYGYTF	TGTGCCACCGCGACAGGGAAAGGAATATCTAACTATGGCTACACCTTC
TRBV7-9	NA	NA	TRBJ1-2	CASSPTLHPYGYTF	TGTGCCAGCAGCCCTACTTTACACCCCTATGGCTACACCTTC
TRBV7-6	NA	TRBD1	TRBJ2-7	CASSQYRGVYEQYF	TGTGCCAGCAGCCAATACAGGGGTGTCTACGAGCAGTACTTC
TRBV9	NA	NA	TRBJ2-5	CASSVDVAWETQYF	TGTGCCAGCAGCGTAGATGTAGCTTGGGAGACCCAGTACTTC
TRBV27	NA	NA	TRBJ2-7	CASSQTRSSYEQYF	TGTGCCAGCAGTCAAACTCGAAGCTCCTACGAGCAGTACTTC
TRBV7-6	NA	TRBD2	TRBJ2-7	CASSLALAGGPAWQYF	TGTGCCAGCAGCTTAGCGCTAGCGGGAGGGCCGGCATGGCAGTACTTC
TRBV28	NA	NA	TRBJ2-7	CASSLLGLAEQYF	TGTGCCAGCAGTTTGCTCGGCCTCGCCGAGCAGTACTTC
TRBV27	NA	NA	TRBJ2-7	CASSLGRSYEQYF	TGTGCCAGCAGTTTAGGTAGATCCTACGAGCAGTACTTC
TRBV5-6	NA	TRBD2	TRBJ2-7	CASSWTSGPSYEQYF	TGTGCCAGCAGCTGGACTAGCGGACCCTCCTACGAGCAGTACTTC
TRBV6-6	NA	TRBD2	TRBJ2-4	CASTRGDEAKNIQYF	TGTGCCAGCACCCGGGGGGACGAAGCCAAAAACATTCAGTACTTC
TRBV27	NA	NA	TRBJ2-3	CASSPGPDTDTQYF	TGTGCCAGCAGCCCGGGGCCGGACACAGATACGCAGTATTTT
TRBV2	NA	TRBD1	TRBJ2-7	CASSDSGQELPEQYF	TGTGCCAGCAGTGACTCGGGACAGGAGTTGCCCGAGCAGTACTTC
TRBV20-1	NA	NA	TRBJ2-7	CSAQNYEQYF	TGCAGTGCTCAGAACTACGAGCAGTACTTC